The 25 T cell receptor beta chains below were found in one sample sequenced in a study of blood T cell repertoires in COVID-19. TCRdb's copy holds only in-frame clones and misses some; the assay was immunoSEQ multiplex PCR. The sample holds roughly 170,000 clones; approximately 90% are singletons and the top ten take roughly 24%. What was sequenced was peripheral blood. These receptors were obtained from a man aged 55 to 70 with acute or convalescent COVID-19.

This clone was seen a single time. The chain employs TRBV7-3 and TRBJ2-1; 10 positions match TRBD1. The junction had 5 bases not matched to a gene; V was cut back by 4 bases and J by 8 bases. The CDR3 totals 14 residues. The V gene's germline CDR1 is SGHTA and CDR2 FQGTGA. The CDR3 sequence: CASSSGTGDDEQFF. In DNA form, the CDR3 reads TGTGCCAGCAGCTCCGGGACAGGGGATGATGAGCAGTTCTTC.

The rearrangement joins TRBV5-8 to TRBJ2-1; 10 nucleotides line up with TRBD1. The germline gives CDR1 SGHTS, CDR2 YDEGEE. This CDR3 comprises 15 residues. J was trimmed by 9 bases and V by 5 bases; bases with no gene match: 11. CDR3 amino acids: CASSYDRGRNSEQFF. The CDR3 DNA follows: TGTGCCAGCAGTTACGACAGGGGGCGTAACAGTGAGCAGTTCTTC.

This chain links TRBV13 with TRBJ2-2; TRBD1 is a possible D gene (6 bases). The CDR3 contains 13 residues. In germline, CDR1 is PRHDT, CDR2 FYEKMQ (reference sequence). V dropped 4 bases and J dropped 3 bases, with 6 bases sitting between them. In DNA, the CDR3 is TGTGCCAGCAGCTACAGGGACACCGGGGAGCTGTTTTTT. Its translation: CASSYRDTGELFF.

This chain links TRBV27 with TRBJ1-1; D is possibly TRBD1 (5 bases). This CDR3 has 14 residues. The germline CDR1 and CDR2 sequences are MNHEY and SMNVEV (reference sequence). The germline V and J ends were trimmed by 1 base and 5 bases, with 11 bases remaining between them. The CDR3 bases are TGTGCCAGCAGTTTATGGGGCGCGACAACTGAAGCTTTCTTT. This encodes CASSLWGATTEAFF.

This chain links TRBV3-1 (or the pseudogene TRBV3-2) with TRBJ2-3; possible D gene TRBD1, 6 bases. The ends were cut back, 5 bases at V and 6 bases at J, with 21 bases in the middle. CDR1 is LGHDT, CDR2 YNNKEL, per germline (reference sequence). CDR3 size: 16 residues. CDR3 DNA sequence: TGTGCCAGCAGCTTAGATGAGGGACACCTAGGGGATACGCAGTATTTT. This sequence encodes CASSLDEGHLGDTQYF.

The chain carries TRBV27 and TRBJ1-1; 7 bases match TRBD1. J was trimmed by 1 base and V by 3 bases; bases with no gene match: 8. This CDR3 contains 16 residues. The germline CDR1 and CDR2 sequences are MNHEY and SMNVEV (reference sequence). DNA for the CDR3: TGTGCCAGCAGTTTCTCGCGTCGGACAGGGAACACTGAAGCTTTCTTT. Its protein product is CASSFSRRTGNTEAFF.

The J gene is TRBJ2-2, the V gene TRBV9; 11 nucleotides match TRBD2. The CDR3 has 15 amino acids. Unmatched junction bases numbered 6, after V lost 5 bases and J lost 6 bases. CDR1 is SGDLS and CDR2 is YYNGEE in the germline V gene. CDR3 amino acids: CASRDSGGAAGELFF. CDR3 nucleotide sequence: TGTGCCAGCAGAGATAGCGGGGGGGCCGCCGGGGAGCTGTTTTTT.

The CDR3 DNA sequence: TGTGCCAGCAGTTACCCCCGGACTAGCGGGCCTACCTACGAGCAGTACTTC. The encoded protein is CASSYPRTSGPTYEQYF. This rearrangement joins TRBV6-2 or TRBV6-3 to TRBJ2-7; 11 positions match TRBD2. Trimming removed 2 bases from V and 2 bases from J; junction bases left unmatched: 8. The CDR3 length is 17 residues. Germline CDR1 and CDR2: MNHEY and SVGEGT.

This clone was counted once. This sequence joins TRBV19 and TRBJ2-1; maybe TRBD2 (7 bases). Trimming removed 7 bases from V and 7 bases from J, with 17 bases in between. The CDR3 covers 14 residues. CDR1 LNHDA and CDR2 SQIVND come from the germline V gene (reference sequence). CDR3 sequence (DNA): TGTGCCAGTACCCAGGGGAGGGGAAGGAATGAGCAGTTCTTC. Amino acid sequence: CASTQGRGRNEQFF.

This sequence joins TRBV7-3 and TRBJ1-6; TRBD1 aligns across 8 bases. The germline V gene encodes CDR1 SGHTA and CDR2 FQGTGA. Trimming at V came to 7 bases and at J to 9 bases, leaving 14 bases not matched to a gene. The CDR3 is made up of 16 amino acids. The CDR3: CASKSGTGGIFSPLHF. CDR3 sequence (DNA): TGTGCCAGCAAATCGGGAACAGGGGGAATTTTTTCACCCCTCCACTTT.

Only one count was recorded for this clone. The same CDR3 arises from other DNA sequences in this sample as well. The V call is TRBV2, the J call TRBJ1-1, with 7 nucleotides matching TRBD1. The CDR3 contains 13 residues. Germline V gene lookup returns CDR1 SNHLY and CDR2 FYNNEI. Losses at the gene ends were 6 bases for V and 2 bases for J; bases not matched to a gene: 3. CDR3 sequence: CASRQGLNTEAFF. CDR3 bases: TGTGCCAGCAGACAGGGGCTTAACACTGAAGCTTTCTTT.

The chain has TRBV19 and TRBJ1-6; 10 bases fit TRBD1. This CDR3 is built from 14 residues. V lost 7 bases and J lost 7; bases outside the gene matches: 4. The V gene's germline CDR1 is LNHDA and CDR2 SQIVND (reference sequence). The CDR3 is CASTTGQGNSPLHF. In DNA, the CDR3 is TGTGCCAGTACTACGGGACAGGGGAATTCACCCCTCCACTTT.

V and J are TRBV5-4 and TRBJ2-3, with 8 bases that match TRBD1. The CDR3 is 15 residues long. Germline trimming cut 4 bases from V and 3 bases from J; bases unmatched to any gene: 7. Germline V gene data show CDR1 as SGHNT and CDR2 as YYREEE (reference sequence). The CDR3 nucleotides read TGTGCCAGCAGCCCCGGAGGGACAGGAACAGATACGCAGTATTTT. Translating gives CASSPGGTGTDTQYF.

This chain connects TRBV19 to TRBJ1-2; TRBD1 is a possible D gene (6 bases). Germline V gives CDR1 LNHDA, CDR2 SQIVND (reference sequence). Trimming cost V 1 base and J 3 bases, with 9 bases left between them. This CDR3 region has 14 residues. The CDR3 spells CASSIGQAHYGYTF. The CDR3 DNA sequence: TGTGCCAGTAGTATAGGACAGGCCCACTATGGCTACACCTTC.

The chain is built from TRBV6-6 and TRBJ2-3, with TRBD2 matching 14 bases. Looked up from germline, CDR1 is MNHNY and CDR2 is SVGAGI (reference sequence). The J segment lost 6 bases and the V segment lost 5 bases, leaving 4 bases of the junction unmatched. This CDR3 region has 15 residues. The CDR3 is CASSPGLAGVDTQYF. The CDR3 region has the DNA TGTGCCAGCAGTCCGGGACTAGCGGGGGTCGATACGCAGTATTTT.

The V call is TRBV7-9, the J call TRBJ2-7; 12 bases are a match to TRBD1. The J segment lost 5 bases and the V segment lost 4 bases, leaving 6 bases of the junction unmatched. Germline CDR1 is SEHNR and CDR2 is FQNEAQ (reference sequence). This CDR3 contains 15 residues. The CDR3 loop reads CASSSGQGAYHEQYF. The CDR3 DNA is TGTGCCAGCAGCTCGGGACAGGGGGCATACCACGAGCAGTACTTC.

This rearrangement joins TRBV19 to TRBJ2-2; D remains unclear. Per germline, CDR1 LNHDA and CDR2 SQIVND (reference sequence). V gave up 3 bases and J gave up 1 base, with 9 bases separating them. The length of the CDR3 is 15 residues. DNA for the CDR3: TGTGCCAGTAGTATCTTGAGAAAGAACACCGGGGAGCTGTTTTTT. This gives the protein CASSILRKNTGELFF.

V gene TRBV27 combines with J gene TRBJ1-4, with D possibly TRBD1 on 5 matching bases. Germline values: CDR1 MNHEY, CDR2 SMNVEV (reference sequence). The ends were cut back, 3 bases at V and 5 bases at J, with 10 bases in the middle. This CDR3 has 14 amino acids. The CDR3: CASSFSGENEKLFF. The CDR3 DNA reads TGTGCCAGCAGTTTTTCGGGGGAGAATGAAAAACTGTTTTTT.

This chain uses TRBV10-3 with TRBJ1-5, with D possibly being TRBD1 (5 bases). Germline CDR1 ENHRY, CDR2 SYGVKD. V gave up 5 bases and J gave up 1 base, with 9 bases separating them. The CDR3 totals 14 residues. CDR3 region: CAISPGGSNQPQHF. CDR3 sequence (DNA): TGTGCCATCAGTCCCGGGGGAAGCAATCAGCCCCAGCATTTT.

The rearrangement uses TRBV5-4 and TRBJ1-2, with 10 bases aligning to TRBD1. J gave up 4 bases and V 4 bases, and 4 bases lay outside the gene matches. CDR3 length equals 14 residues. CDR1 is SGHNT, CDR2 YYREEE, per germline (reference sequence). For the CDR3, the DNA is TGTGCCAGCAGCCCTGACAGGGGGCTCTATGGCTACACCTTC. Its protein product is CASSPDRGLYGYTF.

The CDR3 reads CASSEAGSAAYEQYF. Here the CDR3 DNA reads TGTGCCAGCTCAGAGGCAGGGTCAGCCGCTTACGAGCAGTACTTC. The rearrangement uses TRBV18 and TRBJ2-7; TRBD1 is a possible D gene (5 bases). The CDR3 covers 15 residues. The V gene lost 5 bases and the J gene lost 4 bases, with 18 bases spanning the gap. Germline V gene lookup returns CDR1 KGHSH and CDR2 LQKENI.

The chain is built from TRBV7-2 and TRBJ2-5; TRBD1 matches 7 bases. This CDR3 is 13 amino acids long. V lost 4 bases and J lost 3; bases outside the gene matches: 2. The germline V gene encodes CDR1 SGHTA and CDR2 FQGNSA. CDR3 sequence: CASSSRGKETQYF. For the CDR3, the DNA is TGTGCCAGCAGCTCCAGGGGGAAAGAGACCCAGTACTTC.

The chain joins TRBV3-1 (or the pseudogene TRBV3-2) to TRBJ2-7; TRBD1 matches at 9 bases. V trimming: 4 bases; J trimming: 2 bases; junction bases outside the gene matches: 3. From germline, CDR1 is LGHDT and CDR2 YNNKEL (reference sequence). This CDR3 comprises 14 residues. The CDR3 DNA reads TGTGCCAGCAGCCTGGGACAGGGACCCTACGAGCAGTACTTC. Translation: CASSLGQGPYEQYF.

V gene TRBV5-4 combines with J gene TRBJ1-1; a weak D match, TRBD1 (6 bases). CDR1 and CDR2 (germline): SGHNT, YYREEE (reference sequence). Trimming left V 6 bases short and J 3 bases short, with 15 bases between. This CDR3 has 14 residues. In DNA, the CDR3 is TGTGCCAGCACCGCCCTAGGGGGGGACACTGAAGCTTTCTTT. It yields the protein CASTALGGDTEAFF.

V and J are TRBV12-3 or TRBV12-4 and TRBJ2-1; D is undetermined. The germline V and J ends were trimmed by 2 bases and 3 bases, with 5 bases remaining between them. This CDR3 contains 13 residues. For the CDR3, the DNA is TGTGCCAGCAGTTTACCGGGCTACAATGAGCAGTTCTTC. Translated: CASSLPGYNEQFF.